This T cell receptor beta chain stems from a study of cytomegalovirus exposure and HLA in healthy donors. Study results and limitations: There were some public TCRs occurring in many donors, but most TCR sequences were rare. A later analysis linked a missense variant in DCLRE1C to the trimming of TCR beta V and J genes. TCR beta chains numbering about 160 were designated cytomegalovirus-associated. TCR beta V segments were, for the most part, productive about 87% or about 30% of the time in an earlier analysis.

The CDR3 runs 15 residues. Germline CDR1 is SSHAT and CDR2 is FNYEAQ (reference sequence). PCR primers comprised 60 Vbeta and 13 Jbeta primers. TCRdb's table, derived via immunoSEQ multiplex PCR, lists solely in-frame clones and lacks some. The repertoire table contains around 210,000 clones. Of note for this clone: Its antigen is undetermined. A junction boundary mismatches the germline segment, possibly from a read error.

The TCR comes from a girl between 2 and 10 years old in good health and CMV-seropositive. The genes are TRBV7-7 and TRBJ2-1, with D maybe TRBD1 (5 bases). Source material: PBMCs. The CDR3 region has the DNA TGTGCTAGCAGCCCGGACACCCGCTCCTACAATGAGCAGTTCTTC. The encoded protein is CASSPDTRSYNEQFF.